These 10 T cell receptor beta chains came from one sample sequenced in a study of CD8 T cells in ankylosing spondylitis. TCRdb re-called the 5' RACE reads with MiXCR, one entry per CDR3 protein. The table shows just over 150,000 distinct CDR3 sequences, with about a sixth occurring only once. The specimen sequenced was blood, either unsorted or a sorted T cell fraction (not recorded which). The receptors derive from a male donor with ankylosing spondylitis or in good health (not recorded which).

The chain carries TRBV20-1 and TRBJ2-7; possibly TRBD1 or TRBD2 for D (5 bases each). Trimming stripped 5 bases from V and 1 base from J, with 12 bases between. The CDR3 loop spans 13 amino acids. Germline-derived CDR1 and CDR2 are DFQATT and SNEGSKA (reference sequence). CDR3 region: CSARGPGSYEQYF. CDR3 in DNA: TGCAGTGCTCGGGGCCCAGGATCCTACGAGCAGTACTTC.

The V gene is TRBV20-1, the J gene TRBJ1-2, with unresolved D. CDR1 and CDR2 from the germline V gene are DFQATT and SNEGSKA (reference sequence). V lost 6 bases to trimming and J lost 8 bases, with 13 bases between them. This CDR3 has 11 residues. DNA for the CDR3: TGCAGTGCCGCGAAAAGTTACGGCTACACCTTC. It codes for CSAAKSYGYTF.

The chain recombines TRBV20-1 with TRBJ2-7, with D perhaps TRBD2 (5 bases). Germline V CDR1 and CDR2: DFQATT, SNEGSKA (reference sequence). This CDR3 is built from 14 residues. With 4 bases removed from V and 5 bases from J, the gap between germline ends came to 18 bases. The CDR3 here is CSAIYPGWMDEQYF. The CDR3 coding sequence is TGCAGTGCTATCTACCCGGGATGGATGGACGAGCAGTACTTC.

This clonotype was observed a few times. The rearrangement links TRBV29-1 to TRBJ2-1, with TRBD2 identical over 7 bases. Trimming at V came to 8 bases and at J to 3 bases, leaving 7 bases not matched to a gene. This CDR3 has 13 amino acids. Looked up from germline, CDR1 is SQVTM and CDR2 is ANQGSEA. CDR3 nucleotides: TGCAGCACAATACGGGAGGTCTACAATGAGCAGTTCTTC. Translation: CSTIREVYNEQFF.

V usage is TRBV18 and J usage is TRBJ1-4; no reliable D call. Germline V gene data show CDR1 as KGHSH and CDR2 as LQKENI. The CDR3 sequence is 14 residues long. Trimming shortened V by 8 bases and J by 8 bases, and 18 bases separated the two germline ends. In DNA form, the CDR3 reads TGTGCCAGCACCGACCTGCGGGGTGGAGAAAAACTGTTTTTT. This translates into CASTDLRGGEKLFF.

The chain combines TRBV2 with TRBJ2-5, with no clear D. Germline CDR1 reads SNHLY; CDR2 reads FYNNEI. The CDR3 sequence is 13 residues long. V was pared by 3 bases and J by 0 bases, with 5 bases between. CDR3 protein: CASSEQYQETQYF. The CDR3 region has the DNA TGTGCCAGCAGTGAGCAGTACCAAGAGACCCAGTACTTC.

In this sample, this clonotype turned up many times. The chain links TRBV20-1 to TRBJ2-1; 7 positions agree with TRBD2. CDR3 length: 14 amino acids. J lost 1 base, V lost 5 bases, and 5 bases had no gene match. In germline, CDR1 is DFQATT, CDR2 SNEGSKA (reference sequence). The CDR3 sequence is CSAGSGRSYNEQFF. CDR3 DNA sequence: TGCAGTGCTGGTAGCGGGCGATCCTACAATGAGCAGTTCTTC.

J is TRBJ1-2 and V is TRBV28; D is unclear. Germline V gene lookup returns CDR1 MDHEN and CDR2 SYDVKM. This CDR3 is built from 13 residues. Trimming took 6 bases from V and 3 from J, leaving 11 bases between them. CDR3: CASRIGVDYGYTF. In nucleotides, the CDR3 is TGTGCCAGCAGGATCGGGGTGGACTATGGCTACACCTTC.

This chain connects TRBV24-1 to TRBJ2-1; no reliable D call. Germline assignment: CDR1 KGHDR and CDR2 SFDVKD. This CDR3 has 13 residues. In DNA form, the CDR3 reads TGTGTCACAAGTGAGGACCTCAATAATGAGCAGTTCTTC. It specifies CVTSEDLNNEQFF.

This clonotype was found a few times. This rearrangement joins TRBV7-2 to TRBJ2-2; maybe TRBD2 (5 bases). The CDR3 runs 15 residues. Trimming took off 2 bases at V and 1 base at J, with 8 bases between the two ends. Germline CDR1 SGHTA, CDR2 FQGNSA. CDR3 DNA: TGTGCCAGCAGCTTAAGCCGGGAGAACACCGGGGAGCTGTTTTTT. Translated, it gives CASSLSRENTGELFF.